Listed below are T cell receptor beta chains from one sample, sequenced in a study of response to subunit inactivated influenza vaccine. MiXCR was run by TCRdb on the RT-PCR reads, yielding one entry per CDR3 protein. The sample shows 860,000 or so distinct CDR3 sequences, 21% of them seen only once. Sequencing used PBMCs from blood, obtained about 5 days after vaccination. Receptor source: a man aged 50 to 60 who received an inactivated influenza vaccine. The CDR3 runs from the conserved cysteine through the conserved F or W. A D gene is named only where the DNA matches it firmly. Not all rows give a size; the values are once, few, many and, for expanded clones, a class.

DNA	CDR3	size	D	J	V
TGTGCCAGCAGCCGGGACAGGGGGTCAACTAATGAAAAACTGTTTTTT	CASSRDRGSTNEKLFF	-	TRBD1	TRBJ1-4	TRBV5-4
TGTGCCAGTACGATGAGTGGGACCTCCAATGAGCAGTTCTTC	CASTMSGTSNEQFF	-	-	TRBJ2-1	TRBV19
TGTGCCAGCAGCTCAGTTAGTACTCCTCTCTACAATGAGCAGTTCTTC	CASSSVSTPLYNEQFF	-	-	TRBJ2-1	TRBV7-6
TGCAGTGCTAGAGATTCGGCGGTTTTCCAGCCCCAGCATTTT	CSARDSAVFQPQHF	few	-	TRBJ1-5	TRBV20-1
TGCGCCAGCAAACAATCTCCGACGTACAATGAGCAGTTCTTC	CASKQSPTYNEQFF	-	-	TRBJ2-1	TRBV5-1
TGTGCCAGCAGTGAAAGTGGGTTGGGAGATACGCAGTATTTT	CASSESGLGDTQYF	-	-	TRBJ2-3	TRBV6-1
TGCAGTGCTAGAACTCGGGACTCCAGGAACACTGAAGCTTTCTTT	CSARTRDSRNTEAFF	few	-	TRBJ1-1	TRBV20-1
TGCAGTGCTAGCCGGAGCGGGATTAGTCTCAAAGCGTACTTC	CSASRSGISLKAYF	few	TRBD2	TRBJ2-5	TRBV20-1
TGCGCCAGCAGGCCGACTGGAAGTCTATATAGCAATCAGCCCCAGCATTTT	CASRPTGSLYSNQPQHF	-	-	TRBJ1-5	TRBV5-1
TGTGCCAGCAGTGAATACCGGGACAGAAAAAACATTCAGTACTTC	CASSEYRDRKNIQYF	-	TRBD1	TRBJ2-4	TRBV25-1